These 32 T cell receptor beta chains were all obtained from the same sample, sequenced in a study of T cell responses to AZD1222 COVID-19 vaccine. The protocol was immunoSEQ multiplex PCR, while the TCRdb copy is restricted to in-frame clones and leaves out a portion. The top ten clones hold more than 1% of a sample with 150,000 to 200,000 clones, about 91% of them seen once. The source was peripheral blood, collected 28 days after the second AZD1222 dose. These receptors originate from an adult who received the AZD1222 COVID-19 vaccine.

The chain recombines TRBV27 with TRBJ1-5; a weak D match, TRBD1 (5 bases). Germline V CDR1 and CDR2: MNHEY, SMNVEV (reference sequence). The CDR3 sequence is 15 residues long. V lost 2 bases and J lost 3, with 11 bases in between. The CDR3 sequence is CASSLIGGLNQPQHF. The DNA of the CDR3 is TGTGCCAGCAGTTTAATCGGGGGACTCAATCAGCCCCAGCATTTT.

The rearrangement joins TRBV6-7 to TRBJ1-4; no reliable D call. TRBV6-7 is labeled an ORF, and its function is uncertain. V lost 2 bases to trimming and J lost 12 bases, with 10 bases between them. The CDR3 is 12 amino acids. This CDR3 is CASSYLFPQLFF. CDR3 nucleotide sequence: TGTGCCAGCAGTTACCTTTTTCCCCAACTGTTTTTT.

V usage is TRBV19 and J usage is TRBJ2-7; tentatively, D is TRBD1 (6 bases). Trimming left V 9 bases short and J 0 bases short, with 12 bases between. This CDR3 has 13 residues. Germline-derived CDR1 and CDR2 are LNHDA and SQIVND (reference sequence). CDR3 region: CASRDTSSYEQYF. The CDR3, as DNA: TGTGCCAGCAGGGACACGAGCTCCTACGAGCAGTACTTC.

The V call is TRBV9, the J call TRBJ1-1; 9 bases agree with TRBD1. The CDR3 extends over 14 amino acids. J lost 6 bases, V lost 3 bases, and 6 bases had no gene match. Germline CDR1 SGDLS, CDR2 YYNGEE. The CDR3 loop reads CASSEYRTGAEAFF. Here the CDR3 DNA reads TGTGCCAGCAGCGAATATCGGACAGGGGCTGAAGCTTTCTTT.

The chain joins TRBV3-1 (or the pseudogene TRBV3-2) to TRBJ2-5; D is unresolved. Trimming cost V 2 bases and J 0 bases, with 13 bases left between them. The V gene's germline CDR1 is LGHDT and CDR2 YNNKEL (reference sequence). The CDR3 consists of 16 residues. The CDR3 nucleotides read TGTGCCAGCAGCCAACCTTCCTACCCCCACCAAGAGACCCAGTACTTC. This gives the protein CASSQPSYPHQETQYF.

The chain employs TRBV24-1 and TRBJ2-7; D gene uncertain. In germline, CDR1 is KGHDR, CDR2 SFDVKD. Trimming removed 5 bases from V and 4 bases from J, with 14 bases in between. The CDR3 runs 14 residues. The CDR3 loop is CATSAKVRRYEQYF. The DNA for the CDR3 is TGTGCCACCAGTGCCAAAGTTAGGCGGTACGAGCAGTACTTC.

The chain combines TRBV11-2 with TRBJ2-3, with D unclear. The germline V gene encodes CDR1 SGHAT and CDR2 FQNNGV. Trimming left V 3 bases short and J 4 bases short, with 5 bases between. There are 12 residues in the CDR3. The CDR3 DNA sequence: TGTGCCAGCAGCTTGGTGGCAGATACGCAGTATTTT. Translation: CASSLVADTQYF.

The chain combines TRBV5-4 with TRBJ1-1; 10 nucleotides agree with TRBD1. The germline V gene has CDR1 SGHNT and CDR2 YYREEE (reference sequence). The CDR3 runs to 13 residues. V dropped 5 bases and J dropped 8; count of bases not matched to a gene: 6. Here the CDR3 DNA reads TGTGCCAGCAGTCACGGGACAGGGGCCGAAGCTTTCTTT. Residues: CASSHGTGAEAFF.

The CDR3 spells CASSLGGAGTRDYGYTF. CDR3 DNA sequence: TGTGCCAGCAGCTTAGGAGGGGCGGGAACGAGGGACTATGGCTACACCTTC. The chain carries TRBV7-6 and TRBJ1-2; D may be TRBD1 (5 bases). The CDR3 is made up of 17 amino acids. Trimming left V 1 base short and J 3 bases short, with 18 bases between. Germline V gene data show CDR1 as SGHVS and CDR2 as FNYEAQ.

The rearrangement links TRBV18 to TRBJ1-1; 9 bases line up with TRBD1. Germline CDR1 is KGHSH and CDR2 is LQKENI. This CDR3 region has 14 residues. Losses at the gene ends were 5 bases for V and 1 base for J; bases not matched to a gene: 2. CDR3 in DNA: TGTGCCAGCTCAACGACAGGGGGGAACACTGAAGCTTTCTTT. Translating gives CASSTTGGNTEAFF.

The chain joins TRBV9 to TRBJ2-1; perhaps TRBD2 as D (6 bases). CDR3 size: 14 residues. Germline V gene sequence: CDR1 SGDLS, CDR2 YYNGEE. V gave up 2 bases and J gave up 6 bases, with 12 bases separating them. CDR3 in amino acids: CASSVGSAGNEQFF. The CDR3 coding sequence is TGTGCCAGCAGCGTCGGATCAGCGGGCAATGAGCAGTTCTTC.

In nucleotides, the CDR3 is TGTGCCACCCCCGACTTAACAGATACGCAGTATTTT. Translated, it gives CATPDLTDTQYF. The J gene is TRBJ2-3, the V gene TRBV2; D call uncertain. This CDR3 region has 12 residues. V gave up 10 bases and J gave up 3 bases, with 11 bases separating them. CDR1 is SNHLY and CDR2 is FYNNEI in the germline V gene.

The genes are TRBV29-1 and TRBJ1-3; D ambiguous. The V end lost 4 bases, the J end lost 1 base, and 17 bases lay between the germline ends. This CDR3 contains 16 residues. CDR1 SQVTM and CDR2 ANQGSEA come from the germline V gene. CDR3 loop: CSVVGRTDSSGNTIYF. In DNA, the CDR3 is TGCAGCGTTGTCGGGAGGACGGACTCTTCTGGAAACACCATATATTTT.

V is TRBV6-5 and J is TRBJ1-2; D gene uncertain. The CDR3 has 12 residues. Looked up from germline, CDR1 is MNHEY and CDR2 is SVGAGI. The V and J ends lost 10 bases and 4 bases respectively, with 13 bases between them. CDR3 in amino acids: CATKDGIYGYTF. The CDR3 DNA reads TGTGCCACGAAAGACGGGATCTATGGCTACACCTTC.

The chain couples TRBV12-3 or TRBV12-4 to TRBJ1-2; D gene ambiguous. CDR3 size: 12 residues. The ends were cut back, 4 bases at V and 3 bases at J, with 6 bases in the middle. The CDR3 DNA follows: TGTGCCAGCAGTTCGAGCTACTATGGCTACACCTTC. This codes for CASSSSYYGYTF.

CDR3 region: CASSWTRDTEAFF. CDR3 bases: TGCGCCAGCAGCTGGACAAGGGACACTGAAGCTTTCTTT. This chain connects TRBV5-1 to TRBJ1-1, with a possible D match to TRBD1 (5 bases). The CDR3 loop spans 13 amino acids. With 3 bases removed from V and 3 bases from J, the gap between germline ends came to 9 bases. The germline gives CDR1 SGHRS, CDR2 YFSETQ.

This clone was counted once. The gene calls are TRBV12-3 or TRBV12-4 and TRBJ1-1; D is uncertain. The length of the CDR3 is 12 residues. Trimming took off 0 bases at V and 5 bases at J, with 4 bases between the two ends. The chain's CDR3 is CASSLARTEAFF. For the CDR3, the DNA is TGTGCCAGCAGTTTAGCACGAACTGAAGCTTTCTTT.

The chain has TRBV18 and TRBJ1-1; D ambiguous. The germline V gene has CDR1 KGHSH and CDR2 LQKENI. The CDR3 length is 15 residues. Trimming cost V 2 bases and J 4 bases, with 14 bases left between them. DNA for the CDR3: TGTGCCAGCTCACCATCGCGGGTGGAGGGCACTGAAGCTTTCTTT. The encoded protein is CASSPSRVEGTEAFF.

The rearrangement links TRBV27 to TRBJ1-2, with D unclear. Trimming cost V 3 bases and J 4 bases, with 12 bases left between them. The CDR3 spans 14 residues. Germline loops: CDR1 MNHEY, CDR2 SMNVEV (reference sequence). This chain's CDR3 is CASSFLGKGYGYTF. Here the CDR3 DNA reads TGTGCCAGCAGTTTCCTGGGGAAGGGCTATGGCTACACCTTC.

The chain joins TRBV6-2 or TRBV6-3 to TRBJ2-5; 11 bases agree with TRBD2. V lost 6 bases to trimming and J lost 1 base; unmatched junction nucleotides: 4. CDR3 size: 15 residues. Looked up from germline, CDR1 is MNHEY and CDR2 is SVGEGT. Here the CDR3 DNA reads TGTGCCAGCAGCCCAGGACTAGCGGGCCAAGAGACCCAGTACTTC. Protein sequence: CASSPGLAGQETQYF.

This chain connects TRBV6-6 to TRBJ1-2; maybe TRBD1 (5 bases). From germline, CDR1 is MNHNY and CDR2 SVGAGI (reference sequence). Trimming took off 5 bases at V and 8 bases at J, with 15 bases between the two ends. This CDR3 is built from 13 residues. The CDR3, as DNA: TGTGCCAGCAGTCTAACCGCGGGACGGGGCTACACCTTC. It codes for CASSLTAGRGYTF.

The J gene is TRBJ1-2, the V gene TRBV7-2; 7 bases fit TRBD1. This CDR3 is built from 15 residues. Germline V CDR1 and CDR2: SGHTA, FQGNSA. V lost 0 bases, J lost 4 bases, and 5 bases stayed unmatched. CDR3 nucleotides: TGTGCCAGCAGCTTAGCGGAGGGGGCTCTCTATGGCTACACCTTC. It translates to CASSLAEGALYGYTF.

The chain links TRBV12-5 to TRBJ2-3; the D gene could be TRBD1 or TRBD2 (6 bases each). Per the germline V gene, CDR1 is LGHNT and CDR2 is FRNRAP. Trimming left V 5 bases short and J 2 bases short, with 11 bases between. The CDR3 runs to 14 residues. This chain's CDR3 is CASGGGPITDTQYF. The CDR3 region has the DNA TGTGCTAGTGGTGGGGGGCCCATCACAGATACGCAGTATTTT.

The chain couples TRBV29-1 to TRBJ2-1; 15 nucleotides match TRBD2. Germline-derived CDR1 and CDR2 are SQVTM and ANQGSEA. The CDR3 has 18 amino acids. Trimming removed 1 base from V and 7 bases from J; junction bases left unmatched: 11. CDR3 region: CSVEGTSGGAYLRNEQFF. In DNA form, the CDR3 reads TGCAGCGTTGAAGGGACTAGCGGGGGGGCTTATCTGAGAAATGAGCAGTTCTTC.

The chain uses TRBV7-2 and TRBJ2-7; 11 bases agree with TRBD2. The CDR3 runs 15 residues. Per germline, CDR1 SGHTA and CDR2 FQGNSA. V shed 4 bases and J 2 bases; nucleotides not matched to a gene: 4. The CDR3 DNA reads as TGTGCCAGCAGCTCACTAGCGGGGGCGACCTACGAGCAGTACTTC. The encoded protein is CASSSLAGATYEQYF.

V and J are TRBV4-2 and TRBJ1-2; no firm D call. In germline, CDR1 is LGHNA, CDR2 YNFKEQ. Trimming removed 0 bases at V and 2 bases at J, with 10 bases between. CDR3 length: 15 amino acids. As DNA, the CDR3 is TGTGCCAGCAGCCAAGAGAGGAAATACAACTATGGCTACACCTTC. This encodes CASSQERKYNYGYTF.

The rearrangement uses TRBV19 and TRBJ1-5; 7 nucleotides match TRBD1. Germline-derived CDR1 and CDR2 are LNHDA and SQIVND (reference sequence). The CDR3 has 12 amino acids. V lost 10 bases, J lost 11 bases, and 11 bases stayed unmatched. CDR3 residues: CATMGQRMSQHF. For the CDR3, the DNA is TGTGCCACGATGGGACAGAGAATGTCCCAGCATTTT.

The chain combines TRBV9 with TRBJ1-1; unclear D gene. CDR1 and CDR2 (germline): SGDLS, YYNGEE. V shed 3 bases and J shed 0 bases, with 6 bases lying between them. CDR3 length: 13 residues. CDR3 sequence reads: CASSGHLNTEAFF. As DNA, the CDR3 is TGTGCCAGCAGCGGACACTTGAACACTGAAGCTTTCTTT.

This clone was seen only once. This chain links TRBV30 with TRBJ1-2; D may be TRBD1 (6 bases). CDR3 length equals 13 residues. Germline CDR1 reads GTSNPN; CDR2 reads SVGIG (reference sequence). V was cut by 8 bases and J by 0 bases, with 13 bases left in between. This chain's CDR3 is CARGQLANYGYTF. CDR3 nucleotide sequence: TGTGCCCGAGGACAGCTCGCTAACTATGGCTACACCTTC.

This clone showed up just once. This chain's CDR3 is CASSRSLNTEAFF. In nucleotides, the CDR3 is TGTGCCAGCTCACGTAGCCTGAACACTGAAGCTTTCTTT. The V gene is TRBV18, the J gene TRBJ1-1; no reliable D call. Trimming stripped 4 bases from V and 0 bases from J, with 6 bases between. CDR3 length: 13 amino acids. Germline V gene lookup returns CDR1 KGHSH and CDR2 LQKENI.

The V gene is TRBV7-2, the J gene TRBJ1-2; 9 positions agree with TRBD1. The CDR3 runs 18 residues. V gave up 0 bases and J gave up 2 bases; unmatched junction bases: 10. Germline loops: CDR1 SGHTA, CDR2 FQGNSA. CDR3 nucleotides: TGTGCCAGCAGCTTAGCTGGGGGACAGGGACATACAAACTATGGCTACACCTTC. It yields the protein CASSLAGGQGHTNYGYTF.

J is TRBJ1-1 and V is TRBV10-3; 9 positions agree with TRBD1. The V gene's germline CDR1 is ENHRY and CDR2 SYGVKD. CDR3 size: 15 residues. J was trimmed by 4 bases and V by 6 bases; bases with no gene match: 9. CDR3 sequence reads: CAISLQQGAVTEAFF. The CDR3 DNA follows: TGTGCCATCAGCTTACAACAGGGGGCGGTCACTGAAGCTTTCTTT.